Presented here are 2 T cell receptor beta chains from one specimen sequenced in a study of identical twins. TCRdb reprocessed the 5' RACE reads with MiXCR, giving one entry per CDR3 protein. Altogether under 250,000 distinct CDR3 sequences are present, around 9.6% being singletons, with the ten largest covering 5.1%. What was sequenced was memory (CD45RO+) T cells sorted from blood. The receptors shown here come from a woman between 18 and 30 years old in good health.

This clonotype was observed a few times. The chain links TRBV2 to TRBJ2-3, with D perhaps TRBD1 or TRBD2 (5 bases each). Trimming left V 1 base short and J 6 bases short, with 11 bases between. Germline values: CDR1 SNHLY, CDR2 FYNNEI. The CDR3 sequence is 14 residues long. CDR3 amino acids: CASSEGLWGDTQYF. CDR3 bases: TGTGCCAGCAGTGAAGGACTTTGGGGGGATACGCAGTATTTT.

CDR3 DNA: TGTGCCAGCAGCTTAGATCTCGGGGCGACAAGCTACTTC. As protein: CASSLDLGATSYF. The chain couples TRBV7-6 to TRBJ2-7; D may match TRBD1 or TRBD2 (5 bases each). The CDR3 consists of 13 residues. Trimming removed 1 base from V and 13 bases from J, with 17 bases in between. The V gene's germline CDR1 is SGHVS and CDR2 FNYEAQ.